The next 32 T cell receptor beta chains were all read from a single sample in a study of T-cell reconstitution after alpha-beta-depleted transplantation in children. TCRbeta library preparation incorporated unique molecular identifiers. TCRdb reprocessed the PCR reads via MiXCR and lists one record per CDR3 protein. The repertoire includes approximately 430,000 distinct CDR3 sequences, 15% to 20% of them detected once, and under 30% sits in the top ten. Material: PBMCs, mostly from graft donor cells, obtained 360 days after TCRalphabeta/CD19-depleted stem cell transplant. The receptors shown here come from a boy younger than two who had a stem cell transplant for Wiskott-Aldrich syndrome, so the T cells may come from the graft donor.

The chain recombines TRBV12-3 or TRBV12-4 with TRBJ2-5, with a weak D call TRBD2 (7 bases). CDR3 size: 14 residues. V dropped 3 bases and J dropped 9 bases, with 17 bases sitting between them. CDR3 coding DNA: TGTGCCAGCAGTTTTCGCGGGGGCCGGGGCGCCCAGTACTTC. It yields the protein CASSFRGGRGAQYF.

The DNA of the CDR3 is TGCGCCAGCAGTCCACTGGGGACTGAAGCTTTCTTT. Translating it yields CASSPLGTEAFF. V is TRBV5-1 and J is TRBJ1-1, with D hard to call. The CDR3 is 12 residues long. Germline values: CDR1 SGHRS, CDR2 YFSETQ. The V end was cut by 5 bases, the J end by 5 bases, with 10 bases between. Complete variable domain (other parts from reference TRBV5-1 and TRBJ1-1): KAGVTQTPRYLIKTRGQQVTLSCSPISGHRSVSWYQQTPGQGLQFLFEYFSETQRNKGNFPGRFSGRQFSNSRSEMNVSTLELGDSALYLCASSPLGTEAFFGQGTRLTVV.

This clonotype was picked up a small number of times. The J gene is TRBJ2-7, the V gene TRBV11-2; 9 bases align to TRBD1. The CDR3 loop spans 17 amino acids. Germline V gene data show CDR1 as SGHAT and CDR2 as FQNNGV. V gave up 0 bases and J gave up 1 base; unmatched junction bases: 7. The CDR3: CASSLDPRDRASYEQYF. The CDR3 bases are TGTGCCAGCAGCTTAGATCCCCGGGACAGGGCGTCCTACGAGCAGTACTTC.

For the CDR3, the DNA is TGTGCCACCAGCGTAACTAGCGGGATCTACAATGAGCAGTTCTTC. It translates to CATSVTSGIYNEQFF. The chain has TRBV15 and TRBJ2-1, with TRBD2 matching 10 bases. Germline-derived CDR1 and CDR2 are LNHNV and YYDKDF (reference sequence). Germline trimming cut 5 bases from V and 3 bases from J; bases unmatched to any gene: 4. The CDR3 totals 15 residues.

The chain uses TRBV20-1 and TRBJ2-7, with 7 bases that match TRBD2. Trimming removed 6 bases from V and 5 bases from J; junction bases left unmatched: 10. Germline-derived CDR1 and CDR2 are DFQATT and SNEGSKA (reference sequence). The CDR3 consists of 13 residues. The CDR3 region has the DNA TGCAGTGCGCCCGGGACTACTCTTAACGAGCAGTACTTC. Its translation: CSAPGTTLNEQYF.

This clonotype appeared many times. As DNA, the CDR3 is TGTGCCAGCAGCCAAAGGACGGATCGCGTCTACGAGCAGTACTTC. Its protein product is CASSQRTDRVYEQYF. The chain recombines TRBV7-8 with TRBJ2-7; D gene uncertain. The V gene lost 5 bases and the J gene lost 3 bases, with 17 bases spanning the gap. There are 15 residues in the CDR3. Per the germline V gene, CDR1 is SGHVS and CDR2 is FQNEAQ. The full variable domain, completed using reference TRBV7-8 and TRBJ2-7, is GAGVSQSPRYKVAKRGQDVALRCDPISGHVSLFWYQQALGQGPEFLTYFQNEAQLDKSGLPSDRFFAERPEGSVSTLKIQRTQQEDSAVYLCASSQRTDRVYEQYFGPGTRLTVT.

V is TRBV6-5 and J is TRBJ2-7, with D perhaps given as TRBD1 or TRBD2 (5 bases each). V lost 2 bases, J lost 6 bases, and 20 bases lay in between. There are 16 residues in the CDR3. The germline V gene encodes CDR1 MNHEY and CDR2 SVGAGI. The CDR3 reads CASSYPWDTRGAEQYF. The CDR3 coding sequence is TGTGCCAGCAGTTACCCATGGGATACACGAGGGGCCGAGCAGTACTTC.

This rearrangement joins TRBV18 to TRBJ2-1; 7 bases fit TRBD1. Unmatched junction bases numbered 5, after V lost 2 bases and J lost 1 base. The CDR3 is made up of 16 amino acids. Germline V CDR1 and CDR2: KGHSH, LQKENI. The CDR3 reads CASSPTTGMSYNEQFF. The DNA of the CDR3 is TGTGCCAGCTCACCAACGACAGGGATGTCCTACAATGAGCAGTTCTTC.

This clonotype was observed a few times. V is TRBV12-3 or TRBV12-4 and J is TRBJ2-7, with D possibly matching TRBD2 (6 bases). The V gene lost 2 bases and the J gene lost 5 bases, with 16 bases spanning the gap. The CDR3 length is 15 residues. The DNA of the CDR3 is TGTGCCAGCAGTTTAAGCAGCGGGTGGGTGGACGAGCAGTACTTC. It encodes CASSLSSGWVDEQYF.

This chain links TRBV9 with TRBJ2-7; 9 nucleotides line up with TRBD1. J gave up 9 bases and V 4 bases, and 8 bases lay outside the gene matches. The CDR3 sequence is 13 residues long. Germline assignment: CDR1 SGDLS and CDR2 YYNGEE. The CDR3, as DNA: TGTGCCAGCAGCTCACCGGGACAGGGCGGGCAGTACTTC. Amino acid sequence: CASSSPGQGGQYF.

V is TRBV10-3 and J is TRBJ2-1, with 12 nucleotides matching TRBD2. This CDR3 contains 16 residues. Germline V gives CDR1 ENHRY, CDR2 SYGVKD. After removal of 6 bases from V and 5 bases from J, the junction contained 8 bases not matched to a gene. CDR3 nucleotide sequence: TGTGCCATCAGGGGAAAGGGACTAGCGGGCCACAATGAGCAGTTCTTC. It is translated as CAIRGKGLAGHNEQFF.

In this sample, this clonotype turned up a few times. One end of the junction varies from germline; a read error may be responsible. J is TRBJ2-5 and V is TRBV7-9, with a tentative D call TRBD2 (6 bases). CDR1 and CDR2 (germline): SEHNR, FQNEAQ (reference sequence). The CDR3 is 14 amino acids. CDR3 sequence (DNA): TGTGCCAGCAGCTTAGGGGGACCGGGGCGGGGCCCATCCTTC. This translates into CASSLGGPGRGPSF.

The chain uses TRBV18 and TRBJ2-2, with D maybe TRBD1 (7 bases). The CDR3 is 18 residues long. From germline, CDR1 is KGHSH and CDR2 LQKENI. V was shortened by 1 base and J by 0 bases, with 15 bases between the two germline ends. CDR3 nucleotides: TGTGCCAGCTCACCACTCAGGAGGGGGCCTACGAACACCGGGGAGCTGTTTTTT. This codes for CASSPLRRGPTNTGELFF.

This clonotype was recorded a few times. The chain employs TRBV20-1 and TRBJ2-6; either TRBD1 or TRBD2 may fit D (6 bases each). Germline CDR1 DFQATT, CDR2 SNEGSKA (reference sequence). The length of the CDR3 is 18 residues. The V gene lost 4 bases and the J gene lost 0 bases, with 19 bases spanning the gap. This CDR3 is CSAKRRGRGLSGANVLTF. CDR3 bases: TGCAGTGCTAAGAGAAGGGGCCGGGGGCTCTCTGGGGCCAACGTCCTGACTTTC.

The sample holds a few counts of this clonotype. The V and J genes are TRBV2 and TRBJ2-1; D gene unclear. Germline V gene sequence: CDR1 SNHLY, CDR2 FYNNEI. V was shortened by 2 bases and J by 0 bases, with 8 bases between the two germline ends. This CDR3 is built from 15 residues. The CDR3 nucleotides read TGTGCCAGCAGTGAATTGCGTAGCTCCTACAATGAGCAGTTCTTC. It is translated as CASSELRSSYNEQFF.

This clonotype was observed a handful of times. The J gene is TRBJ2-1, the V gene TRBV27, with TRBD2 matching over 14 bases. The germline gives CDR1 MNHEY, CDR2 SMNVEV (reference sequence). CDR3 length: 16 amino acids. V was clipped by 5 bases and J by 10 bases; unmatched bases: 10. CDR3 in amino acids: CASSHPTSGGGREQFF. CDR3 nucleotides: TGTGCCAGCAGTCACCCGACTAGCGGGGGGGGAAGGGAGCAGTTCTTC.

The V gene is TRBV20-1, the J gene TRBJ2-1; D might be TRBD1 (5 bases). There are 14 residues in the CDR3. The germline V gene encodes CDR1 DFQATT and CDR2 SNEGSKA (reference sequence). V lost 1 base and J lost 3, with 10 bases in between. The CDR3 region is CSARGTRLYNEQFF. The CDR3 DNA sequence: TGCAGTGCTAGAGGGACACGACTCTACAATGAGCAGTTCTTC.

The table lists this clonotype with a few counts. CDR3 region: CATSDAGGRGDNEQFF. The CDR3 DNA follows: TGTGCCACCAGTGATGCCGGGGGTCGGGGGGACAATGAGCAGTTCTTC. V is TRBV24-1 and J is TRBJ2-1, with TRBD2 identical over 7 bases. Germline V gene lookup returns CDR1 KGHDR and CDR2 SFDVKD. Trimming cost V 3 bases and J 5 bases; bases outside gene matches: 9. CDR3 length equals 16 residues.

This clonotype occurred a few times. The chain joins TRBV20-1 to TRBJ2-5; D might be TRBD1 or TRBD2, each matching 5 bases. Germline values: CDR1 DFQATT, CDR2 SNEGSKA (reference sequence). With 6 bases removed from V and 2 bases from J, the gap between germline ends came to 16 bases. This CDR3 region has 14 residues. The DNA for the CDR3 is TGCAGTGCAGTAGCGACGGGACCGCAAGAGACCCAGTACTTC. Protein: CSAVATGPQETQYF.

This clonotype was recorded at least ten times. The V call is TRBV24-1, the J call TRBJ2-1, with unresolved D. Germline loops: CDR1 KGHDR, CDR2 SFDVKD. V lost 4 bases, J lost 8 bases, and 8 bases lay in between. The CDR3 contains 12 residues. Written as DNA, the CDR3 is TGTGCCACCAGTGACAAGTTGGATGAGCAGTTCTTC. Its translation: CATSDKLDEQFF.

The V and J genes are TRBV5-1 and TRBJ2-7, with D perhaps matching TRBD2 (6 bases). CDR1 SGHRS and CDR2 YFSETQ come from the germline V gene. CDR3 length equals 13 residues. Trimming removed 1 base at V and 7 bases at J, with 12 bases between. CDR3 region: CASSLTGEGEQYF. The CDR3 nucleotides read TGCGCCAGCAGCTTGACGGGGGAAGGGGAGCAGTACTTC.

This clonotype has more than one count but fewer than ten. This chain joins TRBV18 and TRBJ2-2; D unresolved. The CDR3 runs 14 residues. The germline V gene has CDR1 KGHSH and CDR2 LQKENI. V gave up 4 bases and J gave up 5 bases, with 11 bases separating them. CDR3 in amino acids: CASSQLKKTGELFF. In nucleotides, the CDR3 is TGTGCCAGCTCACAGCTAAAGAAAACCGGGGAGCTGTTTTTT. The full variable domain, in which reference TRBV18 and TRBJ2-2 provide the parts outside the CDR3, is NAGVMQNPRHLVRRRGQEARLRCSPMKGHSHVYWYRQLPEEGLKFMVYLQKENIIDESGMPKERFSAEFPKEGPSILRIQQVVRGDSAAYFCASSQLKKTGELFFGEGSRLTVL.

This clonotype was detected only a few times. This chain links TRBV2 with TRBJ2-5, with a weak D call TRBD1 (5 bases). The CDR3 is 13 amino acids. The ends were cut back, 2 bases at V and 1 base at J, with 5 bases in the middle. Germline CDR1 is SNHLY and CDR2 is FYNNEI. The CDR3 loop is CASSETGQETQYF. The CDR3 nucleotides are TGTGCCAGCAGTGAAACAGGCCAAGAGACCCAGTACTTC.

J is TRBJ2-1 and V is TRBV5-1; 12 nucleotides line up with TRBD2. This CDR3 contains 16 residues. From germline, CDR1 is SGHRS and CDR2 YFSETQ. Unmatched junction bases numbered 7, after V lost 4 bases and J lost 5 bases. The CDR3 loop is CASSPASGRENNEQFF. In DNA, the CDR3 is TGCGCCAGCAGCCCGGCTAGCGGGAGGGAGAACAATGAGCAGTTCTTC.

V usage is TRBV5-1 and J usage is TRBJ2-3; no clear D. This CDR3 region has 14 residues. Germline values: CDR1 SGHRS, CDR2 YFSETQ. V lost 0 bases and J lost 2, with 7 bases in between. As DNA, the CDR3 is TGCGCCAGCAGCTTGGGGGGATTCACAGATACGCAGTATTTT. It codes for CASSLGGFTDTQYF.

The CDR3 bases are TGTGCCAGCAGGCGCCGACTAGGGGGCACAGATACGCAGTATTTT. Translation gives CASRRRLGGTDTQYF. This sequence joins TRBV28 and TRBJ2-3, with D tentatively TRBD2 (6 bases). The ends were cut back, 6 bases at V and 1 base at J, with 14 bases in the middle. This CDR3 comprises 15 residues. Germline lookup yields CDR1 MDHEN and CDR2 SYDVKM. The full variable domain, its missing parts supplied by reference TRBV28 and TRBJ2-3, is DVKVTQSSRYLVKRTGEKVFLECVQDMDHENMFWYRQDPGLGLRLIYFSYDVKMKEKGDIPEGYSVSREKKERFSLILESASTNQTSMYLCASRRRLGGTDTQYFGPGTRLTVL.

The chain recombines TRBV4-1 with TRBJ2-5; D is unclear. The CDR3 contains 17 residues. Trimming removed 7 bases from V and 2 bases from J, with 23 bases in between. CDR1 is MGHRA and CDR2 is YSYEKL in the germline V gene. CDR3 nucleotide sequence: TGCGCCAGCACCAGAAGGGATGGGCCGGTCCTTCAAGAGACCCAGTACTTC. Residues: CASTRRDGPVLQETQYF.

There are a few counts of this clonotype. This chain connects TRBV30 to TRBJ2-1; D not certain. The V gene's germline CDR1 is GTSNPN and CDR2 SVGIG (reference sequence). V lost 0 bases and J lost 4, with 4 bases in between. The CDR3 runs 12 residues. The CDR3 reads CAWSVSYNEQFF. The DNA for the CDR3 is TGTGCCTGGAGTGTATCGTACAATGAGCAGTTCTTC.

This clonotype was detected ten times or more. The chain combines TRBV2 with TRBJ2-7, with D possibly TRBD1 on 7 matching bases. The CDR3 sequence is 14 residues long. The germline V gene encodes CDR1 SNHLY and CDR2 FYNNEI. The ends were cut back, 7 bases at V and 0 bases at J, with 13 bases in the middle. CDR3 bases: TGTGCCAGCATTCGGAGGGGGCGCTCCTACGAGCAGTACTTC. This encodes CASIRRGRSYEQYF.

The V call is TRBV6-5, the J call TRBJ1-1; 8 bases are a match to TRBD1. V shed 0 bases, J shed 7 bases, and the junction held 4 bases outside the gene matches. The germline V gene encodes CDR1 MNHEY and CDR2 SVGAGI. This CDR3 contains 14 residues. The CDR3 reads CASSYSWDRIEAFF. The CDR3 region has the DNA TGTGCCAGCAGTTACTCGTGGGACAGGATTGAAGCTTTCTTT.

V and J are TRBV6-4 and TRBJ2-1; 9 bases are shared with TRBD2. Trimming cost V 0 bases and J 6 bases; bases outside gene matches: 3. This CDR3 is 15 amino acids long. Germline V gene lookup returns CDR1 MRHNA and CDR2 SNTAGT. CDR3 DNA: TGTGCCAGCAGTGACTCAACTAGCGGGCTCAATGAGCAGTTCTTC. Protein product: CASSDSTSGLNEQFF.

The chain carries TRBV20-1 and TRBJ2-7; 13 positions match TRBD2. V lost 5 bases, J lost 6 bases, and 4 bases stayed unmatched. Germline loops: CDR1 DFQATT, CDR2 SNEGSKA (reference sequence). CDR3 size: 13 residues. CDR3 in amino acids: CSAWTSGRLEQYF. In nucleotides, the CDR3 is TGCAGTGCTTGGACTAGCGGGAGACTCGAGCAGTACTTC.